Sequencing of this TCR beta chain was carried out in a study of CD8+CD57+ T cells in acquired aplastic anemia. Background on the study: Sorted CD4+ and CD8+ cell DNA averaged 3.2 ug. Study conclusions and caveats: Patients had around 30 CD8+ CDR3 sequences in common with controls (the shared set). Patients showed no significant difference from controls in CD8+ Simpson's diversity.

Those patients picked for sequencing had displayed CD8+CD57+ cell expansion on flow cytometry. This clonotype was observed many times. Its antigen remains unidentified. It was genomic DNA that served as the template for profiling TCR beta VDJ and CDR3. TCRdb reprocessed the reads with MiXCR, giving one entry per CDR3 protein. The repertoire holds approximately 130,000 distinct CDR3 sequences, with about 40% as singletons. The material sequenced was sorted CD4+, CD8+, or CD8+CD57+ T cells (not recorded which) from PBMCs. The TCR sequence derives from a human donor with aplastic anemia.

CDR3 sequence: CSVLRAYEQYF. For the CDR3, the DNA is TGCAGTGTTCTACGGGCCTACGAGCAGTACTTC. V gene TRBV20-1 combines with J gene TRBJ2-7, with D unresolved. Between the trimmed V and J ends, which lost 7 bases and 2 bases, there was a span of 9 bases. The CDR3 length is 11 residues. Looked up from germline, CDR1 is DFQATT and CDR2 is SNEGSKA (reference sequence).